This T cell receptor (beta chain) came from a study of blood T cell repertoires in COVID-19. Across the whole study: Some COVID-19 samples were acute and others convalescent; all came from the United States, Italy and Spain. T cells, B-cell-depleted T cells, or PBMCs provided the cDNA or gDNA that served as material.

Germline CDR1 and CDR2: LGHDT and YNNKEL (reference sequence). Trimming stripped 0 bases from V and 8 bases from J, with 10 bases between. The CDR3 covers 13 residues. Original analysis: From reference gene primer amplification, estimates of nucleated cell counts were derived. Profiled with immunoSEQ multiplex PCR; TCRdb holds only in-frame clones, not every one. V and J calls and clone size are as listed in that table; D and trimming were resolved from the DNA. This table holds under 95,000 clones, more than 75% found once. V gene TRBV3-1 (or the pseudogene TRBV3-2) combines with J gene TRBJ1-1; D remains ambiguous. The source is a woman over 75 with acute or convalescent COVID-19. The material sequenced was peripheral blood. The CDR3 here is CASSQEPGAEAFF. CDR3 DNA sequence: TGTGCCAGCAGCCAAGAACCCGGAGCCGAAGCTTTCTTT.